This T cell receptor beta chain appears in the sequencing data of a study of T-cell reconstitution after alpha-beta-depleted transplantation in children. With regard to this clonotype: What it binds is unknown.

For TCRbeta, the library was prepared with unique molecular identifiers. One entry per CDR3 protein, called by TCRdb with MiXCR from the PCR reads. The sample contains more than 400,000 distinct CDR3 sequences, roughly 10% of which appear only once. Looked up from germline, CDR1 is DFQATT and CDR2 is SNEGSKA (reference sequence). V shed 4 bases and J 3 bases; nucleotides not matched to a gene: 6. The CDR3 runs to 14 residues. Study-wide results and limits: There were reportedly several hundred expanded graft clones from which alpha-beta T cells came about two months after transplant.

V and J are TRBV20-1 and TRBJ2-3, with TRBD2 matching over 8 bases. The TCR comes from a female patient aged 2-9 years who had a stem cell transplant for aplastic anemia, so the T cells may come from the graft donor. The sample in question was PBMCs, mostly from graft donor cells, obtained 180 days after TCRalphabeta/CD19-depleted stem cell transplant. The CDR3 nucleotides read TGCAGTGCTATATCCGCGGGAGGAACAGATACGCAGTATTTT. Residues: CSAISAGGTDTQYF.